The T cell receptor (beta chain) described here comes from a study of cytomegalovirus exposure and HLA in healthy donors. Whole-study results and caveats: Sequencing had likely introduced a cluster of highly shared sequence variants as an artifact. Among TCR beta chains, those listed as cytomegalovirus-associated numbered some 170. A few V segments could not be told apart, such as TRBV6-2 and TRBV6-3, and were left out.

The PCR contained 60 Vbeta and 13 Jbeta primers. The table came from immunoSEQ multiplex PCR; TCRdb's copy has only in-frame clones and leaves some out. The sample contains over 150,000 clones, more than 65% of which appear only once. The CDR3 contains 14 residues. Trimming took off 2 bases at V and 1 base at J, with 9 bases between the two ends. Germline lookup yields CDR1 MNHEY and CDR2 SVGAGI. A remark on this clone: As yet, its antigen is unknown.

The chain joins TRBV6-5 to TRBJ2-7; D may be TRBD1 (6 bases). This clonotype originated in a woman aged 30 to 39 in good health and CMV-seropositive. The sample was PBMCs. The DNA of the CDR3 is TGTGCCAGCAGTTACCAGGACAGTTCCTACGAGCAGTACTTC. It yields the protein CASSYQDSSYEQYF.